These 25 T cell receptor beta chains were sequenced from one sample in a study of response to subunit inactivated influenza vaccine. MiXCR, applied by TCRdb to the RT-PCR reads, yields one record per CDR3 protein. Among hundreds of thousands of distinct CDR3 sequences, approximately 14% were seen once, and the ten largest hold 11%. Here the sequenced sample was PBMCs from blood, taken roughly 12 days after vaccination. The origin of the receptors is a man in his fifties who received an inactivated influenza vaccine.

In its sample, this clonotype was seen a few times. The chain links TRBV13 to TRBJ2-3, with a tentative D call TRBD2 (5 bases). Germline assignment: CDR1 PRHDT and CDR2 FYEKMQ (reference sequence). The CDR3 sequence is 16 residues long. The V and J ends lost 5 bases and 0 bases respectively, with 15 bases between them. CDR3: CASSPRTESSTDTQYF. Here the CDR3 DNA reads TGTGCCAGCAGCCCAAGGACTGAATCTAGCACAGATACGCAGTATTTT.

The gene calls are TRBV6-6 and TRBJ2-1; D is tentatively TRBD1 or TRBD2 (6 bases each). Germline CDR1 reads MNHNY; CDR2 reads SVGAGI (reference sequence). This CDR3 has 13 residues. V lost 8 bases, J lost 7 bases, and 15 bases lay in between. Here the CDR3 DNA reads TGTGCCAGCCAGAAAGGAGGGGGAAATGAGCAGTTCTTC. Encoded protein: CASQKGGGNEQFF.

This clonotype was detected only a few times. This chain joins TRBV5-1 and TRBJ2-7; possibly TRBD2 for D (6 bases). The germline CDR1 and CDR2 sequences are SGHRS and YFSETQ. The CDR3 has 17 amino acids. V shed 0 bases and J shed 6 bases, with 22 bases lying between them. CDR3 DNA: TGCGCCAGCAGCTTGGTTGCGGGAAGCCCGTCCCCCTTCGAGCAGTACTTC. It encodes CASSLVAGSPSPFEQYF.

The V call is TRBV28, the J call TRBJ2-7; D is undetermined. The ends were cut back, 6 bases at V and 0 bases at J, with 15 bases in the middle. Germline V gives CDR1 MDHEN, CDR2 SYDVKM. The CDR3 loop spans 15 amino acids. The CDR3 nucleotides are TGTGCCAGCAGCGCTGGACCCTCGAGCTCCTACGAGCAGTACTTC. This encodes CASSAGPSSSYEQYF.

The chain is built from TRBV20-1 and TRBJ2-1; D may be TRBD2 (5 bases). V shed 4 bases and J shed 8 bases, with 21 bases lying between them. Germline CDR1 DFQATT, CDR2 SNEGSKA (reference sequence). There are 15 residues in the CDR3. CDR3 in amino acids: CSATSAGHPGDEQFF. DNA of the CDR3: TGCAGTGCTACCTCCGCGGGCCACCCGGGCGATGAGCAGTTCTTC.

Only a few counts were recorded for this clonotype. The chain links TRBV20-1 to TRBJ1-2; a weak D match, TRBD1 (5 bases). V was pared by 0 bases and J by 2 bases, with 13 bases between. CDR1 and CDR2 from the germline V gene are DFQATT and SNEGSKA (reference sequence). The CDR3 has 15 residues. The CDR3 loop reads CSARDHPRGNYGYTF. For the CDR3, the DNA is TGCAGTGCTAGAGATCACCCACGGGGGAACTATGGCTACACCTTC.

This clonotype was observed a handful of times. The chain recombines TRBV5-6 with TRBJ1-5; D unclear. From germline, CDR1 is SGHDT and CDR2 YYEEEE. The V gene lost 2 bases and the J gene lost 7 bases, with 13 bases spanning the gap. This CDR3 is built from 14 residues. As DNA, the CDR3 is TGTGCCAGCAGCTTAGAGGGAGGGAAACAGCCCCAGCATTTT. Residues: CASSLEGGKQPQHF.

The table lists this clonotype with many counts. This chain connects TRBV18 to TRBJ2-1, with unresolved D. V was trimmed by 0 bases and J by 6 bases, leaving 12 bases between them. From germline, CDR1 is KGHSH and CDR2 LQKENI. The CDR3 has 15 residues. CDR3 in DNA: TGTGCCAGCTCACCACCGGCTCTAATGAGCAATGAGCAGTTCTTC. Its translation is CASSPPALMSNEQFF.

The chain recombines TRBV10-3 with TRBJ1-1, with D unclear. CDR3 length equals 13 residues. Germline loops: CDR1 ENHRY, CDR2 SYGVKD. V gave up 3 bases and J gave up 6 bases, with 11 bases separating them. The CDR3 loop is CAISDLGEPEAFF. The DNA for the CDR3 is TGTGCCATCAGTGACTTGGGAGAACCTGAAGCTTTCTTT.

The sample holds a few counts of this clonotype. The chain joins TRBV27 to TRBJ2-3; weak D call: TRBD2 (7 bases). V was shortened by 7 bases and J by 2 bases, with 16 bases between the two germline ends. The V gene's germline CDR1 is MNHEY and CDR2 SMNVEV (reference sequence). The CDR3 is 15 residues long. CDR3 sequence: CASTRGALLTDTQYF. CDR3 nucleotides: TGTGCCAGCACCCGGGGGGCCCTCCTCACAGATACGCAGTATTTT.

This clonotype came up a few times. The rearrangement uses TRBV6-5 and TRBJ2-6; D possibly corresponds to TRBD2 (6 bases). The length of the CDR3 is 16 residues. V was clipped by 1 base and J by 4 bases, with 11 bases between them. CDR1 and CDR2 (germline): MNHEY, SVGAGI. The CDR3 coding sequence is TGTGCCAGCAGTTACTTCGGGGGTTACGGGGCCAACGTCCTGACTTTC. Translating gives CASSYFGGYGANVLTF.

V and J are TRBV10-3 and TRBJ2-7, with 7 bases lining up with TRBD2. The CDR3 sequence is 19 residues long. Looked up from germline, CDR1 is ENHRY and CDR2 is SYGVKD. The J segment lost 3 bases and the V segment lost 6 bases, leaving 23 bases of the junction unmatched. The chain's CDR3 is CAIRSGGGSDNPEFYEQYF. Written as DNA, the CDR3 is TGTGCCATCAGATCGGGGGGAGGGTCCGATAACCCGGAGTTCTACGAGCAGTACTTC.

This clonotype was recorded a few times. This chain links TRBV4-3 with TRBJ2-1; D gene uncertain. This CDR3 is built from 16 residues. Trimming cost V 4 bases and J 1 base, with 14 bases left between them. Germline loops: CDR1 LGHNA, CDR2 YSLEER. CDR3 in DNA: TGCGCCAGCAGCCCCGTCGAAGCTCTTTCCTACAATGAGCAGTTCTTC. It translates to CASSPVEALSYNEQFF.

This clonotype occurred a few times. The CDR3 DNA reads as TGTGCCAGCAGTCCGGGGACAGCTCAGCCCCAGCATTTT. This codes for CASSPGTAQPQHF. The chain couples TRBV12-3 or TRBV12-4 to TRBJ1-5; 7 nucleotides align to TRBD1. There are 13 residues in the CDR3. V lost 5 bases and J lost 6; bases outside the gene matches: 4.

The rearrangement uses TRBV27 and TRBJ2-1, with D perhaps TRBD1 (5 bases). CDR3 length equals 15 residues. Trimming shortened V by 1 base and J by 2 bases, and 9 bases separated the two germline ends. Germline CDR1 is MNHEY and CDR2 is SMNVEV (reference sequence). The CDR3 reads CASSLWGGPYNEQFF. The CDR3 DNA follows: TGTGCCAGCAGTTTATGGGGCGGACCCTACAATGAGCAGTTCTTC.

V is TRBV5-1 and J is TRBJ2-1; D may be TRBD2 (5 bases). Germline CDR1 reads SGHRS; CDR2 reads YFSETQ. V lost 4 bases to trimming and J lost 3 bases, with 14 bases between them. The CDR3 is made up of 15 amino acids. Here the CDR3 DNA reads TGCGCCAGCAGCAGCCGGGAAACATTCTACAATGAGCAGTTCTTC. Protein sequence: CASSSRETFYNEQFF.

The CDR3: CASSDRNNQLTKNIQYF. The CDR3 DNA follows: TGTGCCAGCTCGGACAGGAATAACCAATTGACCAAAAACATTCAGTACTTC. The rearrangement links TRBV2 to TRBJ2-4, with 7 bases fitting TRBD1. V was pared by 8 bases and J by 2 bases, with 15 bases of the junction left unmatched. Germline V gene lookup returns CDR1 SNHLY and CDR2 FYNNEI. CDR3 length: 17 residues.

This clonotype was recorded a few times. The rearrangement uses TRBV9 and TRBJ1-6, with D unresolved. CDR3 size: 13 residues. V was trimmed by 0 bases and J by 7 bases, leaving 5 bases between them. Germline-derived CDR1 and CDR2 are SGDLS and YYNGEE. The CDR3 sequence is CASSVAGNSPLHF. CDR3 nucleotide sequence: TGTGCCAGCAGCGTAGCGGGCAATTCACCCCTCCACTTT.

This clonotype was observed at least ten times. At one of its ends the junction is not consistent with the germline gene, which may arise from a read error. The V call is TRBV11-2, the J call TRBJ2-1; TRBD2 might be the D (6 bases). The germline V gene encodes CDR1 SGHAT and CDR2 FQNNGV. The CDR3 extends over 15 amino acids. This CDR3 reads CASSLAGLSYNEQFF. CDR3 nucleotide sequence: TGCGCCAGCAGCTTGGCGGGACTGAGCTACAATGAGCAGTTCTTC.

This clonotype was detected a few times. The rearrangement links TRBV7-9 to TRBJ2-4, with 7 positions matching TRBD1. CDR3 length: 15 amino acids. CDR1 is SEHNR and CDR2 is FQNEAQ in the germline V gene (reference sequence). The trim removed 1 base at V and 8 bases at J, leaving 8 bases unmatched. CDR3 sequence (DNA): TGTGCCAGCAGCTTAGTATCAGGGGGATTGGACATTCAGTACTTC. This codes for CASSLVSGGLDIQYF.

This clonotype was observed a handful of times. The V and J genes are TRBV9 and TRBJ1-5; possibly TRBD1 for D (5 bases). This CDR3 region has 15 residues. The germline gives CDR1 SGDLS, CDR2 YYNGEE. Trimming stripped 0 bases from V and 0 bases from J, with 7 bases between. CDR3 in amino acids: CASSVGTLSNQPQHF. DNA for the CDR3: TGTGCCAGCAGCGTAGGGACACTTAGCAATCAGCCCCAGCATTTT.

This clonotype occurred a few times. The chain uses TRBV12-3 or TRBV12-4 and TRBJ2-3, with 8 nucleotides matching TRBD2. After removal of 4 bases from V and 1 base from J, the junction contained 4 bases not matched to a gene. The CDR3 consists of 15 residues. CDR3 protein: CASSWAGGGTDTQYF. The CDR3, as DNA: TGTGCCAGCAGTTGGGCGGGGGGCGGCACAGATACGCAGTATTTT.

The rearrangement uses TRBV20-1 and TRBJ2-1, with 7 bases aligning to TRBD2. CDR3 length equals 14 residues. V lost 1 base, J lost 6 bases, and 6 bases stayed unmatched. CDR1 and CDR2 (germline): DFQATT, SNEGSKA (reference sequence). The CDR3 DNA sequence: TGCAGTGCTAGAGGGGAGGGCCCTTTCAATGAGCAGTTCTTC. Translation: CSARGEGPFNEQFF.

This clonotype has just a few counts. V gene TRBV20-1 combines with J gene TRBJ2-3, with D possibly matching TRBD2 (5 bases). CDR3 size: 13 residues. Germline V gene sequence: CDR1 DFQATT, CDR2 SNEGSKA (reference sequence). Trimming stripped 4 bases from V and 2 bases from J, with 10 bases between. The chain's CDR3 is CSATYGLTDTQYF. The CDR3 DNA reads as TGCAGTGCTACCTATGGACTCACAGATACGCAGTATTTT.

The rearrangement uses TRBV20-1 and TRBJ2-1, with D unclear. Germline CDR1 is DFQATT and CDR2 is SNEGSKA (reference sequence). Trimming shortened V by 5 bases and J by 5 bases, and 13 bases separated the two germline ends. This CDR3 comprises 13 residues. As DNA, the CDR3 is TGCAGTGCTGAGGCAATCCTAAACAATGAGCAGTTCTTC. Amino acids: CSAEAILNNEQFF.